The rows below give T cell receptor beta chains drawn from one sample of a study of cytomegalovirus exposure and HLA in healthy donors. Clones were read by immunoSEQ multiplex PCR, and TCRdb kept only the in-frame ones, dropping some. The sample holds some 130,000 clones; around 80% are singletons and the top ten take about 27%. Sequencing used PBMCs. These receptors all come from a man under 40 in good health and CMV-seropositive. Both conserved end residues are part of each CDR3. A D gene is named only where the DNA matches it firmly. Clone size appears in some rows only: once, few, many, or a class for an expanded clone.

CDR3 | DNA | D | J | V | size
CASSPTGSNTEAFF | TGCGCCAGCAGCCCGACAGGATCGAACACTGAAGCTTTCTTT | . | TRBJ1-1 | TRBV5-1 | .
CASSYWALHTEAFF | TGTGCCAGCAGTTACTGGGCCCTCCACACTGAAGCTTTCTTT | . | TRBJ1-1 | TRBV6-6 | .
CASTPEAGGSYEQYF | TGTGCCAGCACCCCTGAGGCCGGGGGCTCCTACGAGCAGTACTTC | . | TRBJ2-7 | TRBV2 | .
CASSPGTSSLNEQFF | TGTGCCAGCAGCCCTGGGACTAGCTCCCTCAATGAGCAGTTCTTC | TRBD2 | TRBJ2-1 | TRBV5-4 | .
CATQGDRGYGYTF | TGTGCCACCCAAGGTGATAGGGGCTATGGCTACACCTTC | . | TRBJ1-2 | TRBV2 | many
CASSRTGMGGYTF | TGTGCCAGCAGCCGGACAGGGATGGGCGGCTACACCTTC | TRBD1 | TRBJ1-2 | TRBV5-5 | .
CASRVDREIAGELFF | TGTGCCAGTAGAGTGGACAGGGAGATTGCCGGGGAGCTGTTTTTT | TRBD1 | TRBJ2-2 | TRBV19 | .
CASSLRDNYGYTF | TGTGCCAGCAGCCTCAGGGATAACTATGGCTACACCTTC | . | TRBJ1-2 | TRBV9 | few
CASSLEGANTEAFF | TGCGCCAGCAGCTTGGAGGGGGCTAACACTGAAGCTTTCTTT | TRBD1 | TRBJ1-1 | TRBV5-1 | .
CARTGLAGVSSYNEQFF | TGTGCCAGGACGGGACTAGCGGGGGTGAGCTCCTACAATGAGCAGTTCTTC | TRBD2 | TRBJ2-1 | TRBV2 | .
CASSLQRELDEQYF | TGTGCCAGCAGCCTCCAGCGGGAGTTGGACGAGCAGTACTTC | TRBD2 | TRBJ2-7 | TRBV7-2 | .
CASSEGKQDRERGNTIYF | TGTGCCAGCAGTGAAGGAAAGCAGGACAGGGAACGGGGAAACACCATATATTTT | TRBD1 | TRBJ1-3 | TRBV2 | .
CASSPGGDYGYTF | TGTGCCAGCAGCCCGGGGGGCGACTATGGCTACACCTTC | . | TRBJ1-2 | TRBV28 | .
CASSVDGGPYEQYF | TGTGCCAGCAGCGTAGACGGAGGTCCCTACGAGCAGTACTTC | . | TRBJ2-7 | TRBV9 | .
CAWSVGGRTEAFF | TGTGCCTGGAGTGTGGGGGGGCGAACTGAAGCTTTCTTT | . | TRBJ1-1 | TRBV30 | .
CASSPPTSSGGIQETQYF | TGTGCCAGCAGCCCTCCAACCTCTAGCGGGGGCATCCAAGAGACCCAGTACTTC | TRBD2 | TRBJ2-5 | TRBV7-9 | .
CASTGTFGNTIYF | TGTGCCAGCACCGGGACTTTCGGAAACACCATATATTTT | . | TRBJ1-3 | TRBV9 | .
CASSERTGQTYEQYF | TGTGCCAGCAGTGAAAGAACAGGCCAAACCTACGAGCAGTACTTC | . | TRBJ2-7 | TRBV25-1 | once
CASSPGTGVETQYF | TGTGCCAGCAGCCCCGGGACGGGAGTGGAGACCCAGTACTTC | . | TRBJ2-5 | TRBV5-4 | .
CASSFWRGAGNEKLFF | TGTGCCAGCAGCTTCTGGCGGGGGGCCGGTAATGAAAAACTGTTTTTT | . | TRBJ1-4 | TRBV5-6 | .
CASSQGGVGAFF | TGTGCCAGCAGCCAGGGAGGGGTTGGAGCTTTCTTT | . | TRBJ1-1 | TRBV7-2 | few
CASSLVPRNYGYTF | TGTGCCAGCAGCTTAGTTCCGCGGAACTATGGCTACACCTTC | . | TRBJ1-2 | TRBV11-3 | .
CASSPPREKANSPLHF | TGTGCCAGCTCACCACCCAGGGAAAAGGCGAATTCACCCCTCCACTTT | . | TRBJ1-6 | TRBV18 | .
CASSVRPTPNEKLFF | TGTGCCAGCAGCGTCAGACCGACACCTAATGAAAAACTGTTTTTT | . | TRBJ1-4 | TRBV9 | .
CVRRHRTGGADKVYEQYF | TGTGTCAGAAGGCACCGAACAGGGGGCGCGGATAAAGTATACGAGCAGTACTTC | . | TRBJ2-7 | TRBV7-5 | .
CASSLGGRNQPQHF | TGTGCCAGCAGCTTGGGCGGCAGAAATCAGCCCCAGCATTTT | . | TRBJ1-5 | TRBV5-8 | .
CASSPKRGNTGELFF | TGCGCCAGCAGCCCCAAGAGAGGGAACACCGGGGAGCTGTTTTTT | . | TRBJ2-2 | TRBV4-3 | .